This TCR beta chain was documented in a study of T cell changes during pregnancy in multiple sclerosis. The CDR3 extends over 13 amino acids. Germline-derived CDR1 and CDR2 are SGHNT and YYREEE (reference sequence). V lost 1 base, J lost 4 bases, and 8 bases lay in between. This clone came up a few times. Profiled with immunoSEQ multiplex PCR; TCRdb holds only in-frame clones, not every one. Altogether roughly 48,000 clones are present, 92% being singletons, with the ten largest covering roughly 0.25%. The sequenced sample was CD4+ T cells from peripheral blood mononuclear cells, obtained in the third trimester of pregnancy. This TCR derives from a female donor with multiple sclerosis, enrolled in a pregnancy study. The chain uses TRBV5-4 and TRBJ1-1; D is unresolved. This CDR3 is CASSLFRGTEAFF. CDR3 bases: TGTGCCAGCAGCTTGTTTCGGGGCACTGAAGCTTTCTTT.